Listed here are 7 T cell receptor beta chains from one sample, sequenced in a study of T cell changes during pregnancy in multiple sclerosis. This table comes from immunoSEQ multiplex PCR, and its TCRdb copy is limited to in-frame clones, with some not included. The sample has about 40,000 clones, roughly nine tenths seen once; the top ten hold 0.46%. The sample in question was CD4+ T cells from peripheral blood mononuclear cells, obtained in the third trimester of pregnancy. The receptors were sampled from a female donor in good health, enrolled as a control in a pregnancy study.

The CDR3 spells CASSLGVAGVSEQYF. CDR3 nucleotide sequence: TGTGCCAGCAGCTTAGGGGTGGCGGGAGTCTCCGAGCAGTACTTC. The chain combines TRBV11-1 with TRBJ2-7; 7 bases agree with TRBD2. J lost 6 bases, V lost 1 base, and 9 bases had no gene match. CDR1 and CDR2 from the germline V gene are SGHAT and FQDESV (reference sequence). The CDR3 length is 15 residues.

This sequence joins TRBV19 and TRBJ2-2, with 11 bases aligning to TRBD2. V lost 4 bases and J lost 4; bases outside the gene matches: 11. The CDR3 sequence is 18 residues long. The germline V gene has CDR1 LNHDA and CDR2 SQIVND (reference sequence). The CDR3, as DNA: TGTGCCAGTAGTAGCCCCCCCGGGACTAGCGGACTCACCGGGGAGCTGTTTTTT. It encodes CASSSPPGTSGLTGELFF. Together with reference TRBV19 and TRBJ2-2, the CDR3 gives the full variable domain: DGGITQSPKYLFRKEGQNVTLSCEQNLNHDAMYWYRQDPGQGLRLIYYSQIVNDFQKGDIAEGYSVSREKKESFPLTVTSAQKNPTAFYLCASSSPPGTSGLTGELFFGEGSRLTVL.

With respect to this clone: Its ends do not fully match the called genes, so a read error is possible. The V and J genes are TRBV7-2 and TRBJ2-1; 10 bases map to TRBD2. In germline, CDR1 is SGHTA, CDR2 FQGNSA. This CDR3 is built from 12 residues. CDR3 DNA sequence: TGTGCCAGCACCTTACGACTAGCGGGGCAGTTCTTC. As protein: CASTLRLAGQFF.

The J gene is TRBJ2-2, the V gene TRBV15; D ambiguous. Germline CDR1 and CDR2: LNHNV and YYDKDF (reference sequence). CDR3 size: 14 residues. V gave up 1 base and J gave up 4 bases, with 7 bases separating them. This chain's CDR3 is CATSRGFGTGELFF. The CDR3 coding sequence is TGTGCCACCAGCAGAGGATTCGGCACCGGGGAGCTGTTTTTT.

The chain has TRBV2 and TRBJ2-1; no clear D gene. The CDR3 totals 12 residues. Germline values: CDR1 SNHLY, CDR2 FYNNEI. Deletions cut 2 bases from V and 4 bases from J, with 3 bases between. The CDR3 DNA sequence: TGTGCCAGCAGTGAACAATACAATGAGCAGTTCTTC. Its protein product is CASSEQYNEQFF.

This clone was seen more than once but under ten times. The chain has TRBV4-2 and TRBJ2-4; 8 nucleotides agree with TRBD2. V trimming: 2 bases; J trimming: 7 bases; junction bases outside the gene matches: 10. This CDR3 region has 16 residues. Germline CDR1 reads LGHNA; CDR2 reads YNFKEQ. The chain's CDR3 is CASSQNTGTSGNIQYF. CDR3 nucleotide sequence: TGTGCCAGCAGCCAAAATACCGGGACTAGTGGGAACATTCAGTACTTC.

The rearrangement links TRBV2 to TRBJ2-1; D perhaps matches TRBD2 (6 bases). V was clipped by 7 bases and J by 9 bases, with 28 bases between them. This CDR3 has 17 amino acids. Germline assignment: CDR1 SNHLY and CDR2 FYNNEI. CDR3 protein: CASTGVGDRDPRGEQFF. CDR3 DNA: TGTGCCAGCACGGGGGTGGGGGACCGGGACCCACGGGGTGAGCAGTTCTTC.